The 14 T cell receptor beta chains below were found in one sample sequenced in a study of T cells in tuberculosis. Clones were sequenced by immunoSEQ multiplex PCR, and TCRdb holds only the in-frame ones, with some missing. The profile shows 30,000 to 35,000 clones, roughly 90% of them singletons. Sequenced input: PBMCs. Every receptor here comes from a donor aged 5-35 years with latent tuberculosis or without tuberculosis infection. Some clones in this sample may be carry-over from other donors' samples.

This chain links TRBV10-2 with TRBJ1-1; maybe TRBD1 (5 bases). CDR3 length: 13 amino acids. Looked up from germline, CDR1 is WSHSY and CDR2 is SAAADI. V lost 5 bases and J lost 5, with 12 bases in between. Here the CDR3 reads CASSRGKGTEAFF. CDR3 nucleotides: TGCGCCAGCAGTAGGGGTAAGGGGACTGAAGCTTTCTTT.

The chain joins TRBV11-2 to TRBJ2-7, with 10 bases fitting TRBD2. The J segment lost 3 bases and the V segment lost 5 bases, leaving 4 bases of the junction unmatched. CDR1 and CDR2 from the germline V gene are SGHAT and FQNNGV. The CDR3 runs to 14 residues. The CDR3 spells CASSQLAGNYEQYF. In nucleotides, the CDR3 is TGTGCCAGCAGCCAACTAGCGGGGAACTACGAGCAGTACTTC.

The chain carries TRBV5-4 and TRBJ1-1; D unresolved. Trimming cost V 4 bases and J 1 base, with 8 bases left between them. The V gene's germline CDR1 is SGHNT and CDR2 YYREEE (reference sequence). The CDR3 is 13 amino acids. In DNA, the CDR3 is TGTGCCAGCAGCAGTGGAGAGAACACTGAAGCTTTCTTT. Translating gives CASSSGENTEAFF.

The V gene is TRBV14, the J gene TRBJ2-1, with 7 positions matching TRBD1. The CDR3 contains 15 residues. Germline V lookup: CDR1 SGHDN, CDR2 FVKESK. The J segment lost 5 bases and the V segment lost 2 bases, leaving 6 bases of the junction unmatched. Here the CDR3 DNA reads TGTGCCAGCAGCCAATCGGCAGGGGGTCACAATGAGCAGTTCTTC. It yields the protein CASSQSAGGHNEQFF.

Here the CDR3 reads CASSVGQSNYGYTF. The CDR3 region has the DNA TGTGCCAGCAGCGTAGGACAGTCCAACTATGGCTACACCTTC. V is TRBV9 and J is TRBJ1-2, with D possibly matching TRBD1 (5 bases). Looked up from germline, CDR1 is SGDLS and CDR2 is YYNGEE. There are 14 residues in the CDR3. V lost 0 bases, J lost 2 bases, and 8 bases lay in between.

This sequence joins TRBV27 and TRBJ2-1, with TRBD1 as a possible D gene (6 bases). The V gene lost 6 bases and the J gene lost 0 bases, with 15 bases spanning the gap. CDR1 and CDR2 from the germline V gene are MNHEY and SMNVEV (reference sequence). This CDR3 has 16 amino acids. The CDR3 sequence is CASSLQGRSSYNEQFF. The CDR3 region has the DNA TGTGCCAGCAGCCTACAGGGAAGAAGCTCCTACAATGAGCAGTTCTTC.

The chain has TRBV2 and TRBJ2-2; 15 bases match TRBD2. The CDR3 runs to 16 residues. The ends lost 6 bases at V and 6 bases at J; junction bases unmatched: 5. The germline CDR1 and CDR2 sequences are SNHLY and FYNNEI. The CDR3 loop reads CASRAGLAGGPGELFF. CDR3 in DNA: TGTGCCAGCAGGGCCGGACTAGCGGGGGGGCCCGGGGAGCTGTTTTTT.

The rearrangement uses TRBV2 and TRBJ2-2; D possibly corresponds to TRBD2 (6 bases). Germline V CDR1 and CDR2: SNHLY, FYNNEI. Deletions cut 5 bases from V and 1 base from J, with 8 bases between. The CDR3 extends over 14 amino acids. The DNA for the CDR3 is TGTGCCAGCAGTCCAGCGGGGAACACCGGGGAGCTGTTTTTT. Translation: CASSPAGNTGELFF.

The rearrangement joins TRBV18 to TRBJ1-2; the match to TRBD1 covers 10 bases. The V gene end was trimmed by 6 bases and the J gene end by 4 bases; junction bases not matched to a gene: 14. Looked up from germline, CDR1 is KGHSH and CDR2 is LQKENI. The CDR3 runs to 17 residues. Written as DNA, the CDR3 is TGTGCCAGCTCTCGAGCGTCCGGGACAGGGGCATCCTATGGCTACACCTTC. Residues: CASSRASGTGASYGYTF.

CDR3 amino acids: CASTEGGGLYNEQFF. CDR3 DNA sequence: TGTGCCAGCACAGAGGGCGGGGGGCTCTACAATGAGCAGTTCTTC. The V and J genes are TRBV2 and TRBJ2-1; TRBD2 matches 8 bases. Trimming removed 7 bases from V and 3 bases from J; junction bases left unmatched: 8. The CDR3 has 15 residues. Germline loops: CDR1 SNHLY, CDR2 FYNNEI. Filled out from reference TRBV2 and TRBJ2-1, the complete variable domain reads EPEVTQTPSHQVTQMGQEVILRCVPISNHLYFYWYRQILGQKVEFLVSFYNNEISEKSEIFDDQFSVERPDGSNFTLKIRSTKLEDSAMYFCASTEGGGLYNEQFFGPGTRLTVL.

The chain couples TRBV9 to TRBJ1-2; 7 positions agree with TRBD1. From germline, CDR1 is SGDLS and CDR2 YYNGEE. The CDR3 extends over 14 amino acids. With 3 bases clipped from V and 2 bases from J, the junction kept 4 bases outside the gene matches. For the CDR3, the DNA is TGTGCCAGCAGCGGACGGGGACAGAACTATGGCTACACCTTC. Translation: CASSGRGQNYGYTF.

V gene TRBV15 combines with J gene TRBJ2-5; 12 positions agree with TRBD2. Per the germline V gene, CDR1 is LNHNV and CDR2 is YYDKDF (reference sequence). V gave up 1 base and J gave up 4 bases; unmatched junction bases: 1. The CDR3 is 15 amino acids. This CDR3 is CATSRASGGAETQYF. For the CDR3, the DNA is TGTGCCACCAGCAGAGCTAGCGGGGGGGCAGAGACCCAGTACTTC.

V usage is TRBV6-5 and J usage is TRBJ1-1, with 8 bases matching TRBD1. The junction had 16 bases not matched to a gene; V was cut back by 10 bases and J by 6 bases. Germline assignment: CDR1 MNHEY and CDR2 SVGAGI. The CDR3 length is 15 residues. The CDR3 sequence: CATIFHQGAIAEAFF. DNA of the CDR3: TGTGCCACCATATTCCACCAGGGGGCTATCGCTGAAGCTTTCTTT.

The chain employs TRBV6-4 and TRBJ2-2; D possibly corresponds to TRBD1 (6 bases). V was cut by 5 bases and J by 6 bases, with 22 bases left in between. Germline V lookup: CDR1 MRHNA, CDR2 SNTAGT. The CDR3 has 17 residues. DNA for the CDR3: TGTGCCAGCAGTACTTTCCCACAGGGAATAAATGCCGGGGAGCTGTTTTTT. This translates into CASSTFPQGINAGELFF.